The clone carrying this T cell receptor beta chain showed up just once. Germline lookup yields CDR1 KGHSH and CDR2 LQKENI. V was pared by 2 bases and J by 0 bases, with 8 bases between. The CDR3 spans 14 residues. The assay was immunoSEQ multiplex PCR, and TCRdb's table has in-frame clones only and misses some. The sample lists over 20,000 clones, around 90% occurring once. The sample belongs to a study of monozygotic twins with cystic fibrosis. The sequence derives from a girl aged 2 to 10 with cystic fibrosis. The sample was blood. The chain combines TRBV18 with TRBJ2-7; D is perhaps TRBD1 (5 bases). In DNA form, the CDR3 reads TGTGCCAGCTCACCAACAGGACCCTCCTACGAGCAGTACTTC. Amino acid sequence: CASSPTGPSYEQYF.